A single sample is the source of the 27 T cell receptor beta chains below, sequenced in a study of OX40 agonist ivuxolimab in advanced cancers. Profiling relied on immunoSEQ multiplex PCR, and the TCRdb table lists in-frame clones only, not all of them. The sample lists over 90,000 clones, roughly 90% occurring once. This specimen consisted of CD4+ or CD8+ T cells sorted from blood, obtained in a trial of the OX40 agonist ivuxolimab. These receptors came from an adult with an advanced solid tumor such as melanoma, head and neck, liver or kidney cancer.

Comment on this clone: The sample carries other DNA sequences with the same CDR3. The V and J genes are TRBV30 and TRBJ1-2; unclear D gene. The CDR3 loop spans 12 amino acids. Germline values: CDR1 GTSNPN, CDR2 SVGIG (reference sequence). Trimming removed 5 bases from V and 2 bases from J, with 9 bases in between. The CDR3 nucleotides are TGTGCCTGGCGATCGGGGAACTATGGCTACACCTTC. Protein: CAWRSGNYGYTF.

The V gene is TRBV6-1, the J gene TRBJ1-5, with D hard to call. Germline V gene data show CDR1 as MNHNS and CDR2 as SASEGT. The CDR3 runs 13 residues. V was trimmed by 1 base and J by 7 bases, leaving 8 bases between them. DNA for the CDR3: TGTGCCAGCAGTGAAGAAGGTGGGCAGCCCCAGCATTTT. Residues: CASSEEGGQPQHF.

The V and J genes are TRBV30 and TRBJ2-7, with D tentatively TRBD1 (6 bases). Germline V lookup: CDR1 GTSNPN, CDR2 SVGIG (reference sequence). This CDR3 is 12 amino acids long. V lost 7 bases, J lost 1 base, and 11 bases lay in between. DNA for the CDR3: TGTGCCTTGAAAGACAGGTCCTACGAGCAGTACTTC. Translating gives CALKDRSYEQYF.

The chain links TRBV6-5 to TRBJ1-2; TRBD1 aligns across 7 bases. The CDR3 runs to 12 residues. V gave up 6 bases and J gave up 4 bases; unmatched junction bases: 2. Germline assignment: CDR1 MNHEY and CDR2 SVGAGI. The CDR3 spells CASSRQGYGYTF. As DNA, the CDR3 is TGTGCCAGCAGCCGACAGGGCTATGGCTACACCTTC.

The V call is TRBV27, the J call TRBJ1-2; TRBD1 matches 7 bases. The CDR3 covers 15 residues. From germline, CDR1 is MNHEY and CDR2 SMNVEV (reference sequence). V was clipped by 6 bases and J by 7 bases; unmatched bases: 14. CDR3 nucleotides: TGTGCCAGCAGCCTTACGGGCTCCGGGACAGCTGGCTACACCTTC. Protein: CASSLTGSGTAGYTF.

This rearrangement joins TRBV4-1 to TRBJ1-1, with D unclear. CDR3 length: 15 amino acids. V was cut by 1 base and J by 3 bases, with 12 bases left in between. Germline V gives CDR1 MGHRA, CDR2 YSYEKL. The CDR3 spells CASSQGRIWDTEAFF. The DNA of the CDR3 is TGCGCCAGCAGCCAAGGCCGGATCTGGGACACTGAAGCTTTCTTT.

V usage is TRBV29-1 and J usage is TRBJ2-1, with 12 bases matching TRBD2. V trimming: 2 bases; J trimming: 6 bases; junction bases outside the gene matches: 5. The CDR3 extends over 15 amino acids. CDR1 and CDR2 from the germline V gene are SQVTM and ANQGSEA. The CDR3 nucleotides are TGCAGCGTTGAACCTACTAGCGGGAGGAGCAATGAGCAGTTCTTC. Protein sequence: CSVEPTSGRSNEQFF.

The chain recombines TRBV14 with TRBJ2-7; D is uncertain. This CDR3 has 13 residues. The germline V gene encodes CDR1 SGHDN and CDR2 FVKESK. The V and J ends lost 1 base and 2 bases respectively, with 6 bases between them. The CDR3 nucleotides are TGTGCCAGCAGCCAAGTTCAAACCTACGAGCAGTACTTC. It yields the protein CASSQVQTYEQYF.

This clone was found a few times. The V and J genes are TRBV14 and TRBJ2-1, with TRBD2 as a possible D gene (5 bases). This CDR3 comprises 13 residues. Trimming took 4 bases from V and 4 from J, leaving 8 bases between them. From germline, CDR1 is SGHDN and CDR2 FVKESK. The CDR3 reads CASSLGLYNEQFF. The CDR3 DNA sequence: TGTGCCAGCAGCCTTGGACTTTACAATGAGCAGTTCTTC.

The chain links TRBV2 to TRBJ1-5; D is possibly TRBD1 (6 bases). Germline V gene data show CDR1 as SNHLY and CDR2 as FYNNEI. The CDR3 runs to 15 residues. V gave up 4 bases and J gave up 0 bases, with 10 bases separating them. Written as DNA, the CDR3 is TGTGCCAGCAGTGGGACAGTGGATAGCAATCAGCCCCAGCATTTT. Its translation: CASSGTVDSNQPQHF.

The chain joins TRBV9 to TRBJ2-2, with D possibly being TRBD1 or TRBD2 (5 bases each). The CDR3 runs 13 residues. The germline CDR1 and CDR2 sequences are SGDLS and YYNGEE. V lost 2 bases and J lost 6, with 8 bases in between. The CDR3, as DNA: TGTGCCAGCAGCGTTTCGGGGCCCGGGGAGCTGTTTTTT. This translates into CASSVSGPGELFF.

Only a few counts were recorded for this clone. This sequence joins TRBV11-3 and TRBJ1-1; the D gene is possibly TRBD1 (5 bases). The germline V and J ends were trimmed by 5 bases and 4 bases, with 14 bases remaining between them. From germline, CDR1 is SGHNT and CDR2 YENEEA. The CDR3 is 14 amino acids. The CDR3 nucleotides are TGTGCCAGCAGCCGCAGGGTGGAGACCACTGAAGCTTTCTTT. As protein: CASSRRVETTEAFF.

This chain connects TRBV25-1 to TRBJ1-1; D gene ambiguous. The ends were cut back, 8 bases at V and 0 bases at J, with 13 bases in the middle. The V gene's germline CDR1 is MGHDK and CDR2 SYGVNS. This CDR3 contains 14 residues. This CDR3 reads CASREGGVNTEAFF. The CDR3 DNA is TGTGCCAGCCGGGAGGGAGGAGTGAACACTGAAGCTTTCTTT.

This chain uses TRBV5-4 with TRBJ2-3, with TRBD2 identical over 10 bases. The germline V gene has CDR1 SGHNT and CDR2 YYREEE (reference sequence). The CDR3 has 18 residues. J gave up 5 bases and V 4 bases, and 16 bases lay outside the gene matches. The DNA of the CDR3 is TGTGCCAGCAGCCCAGTGCGAGGTCTAGCGGGGGTCGAAGATACGCAGTATTTT. It is translated as CASSPVRGLAGVEDTQYF.

The V gene is TRBV7-9, the J gene TRBJ2-1; D gene ambiguous. Germline lookup yields CDR1 SEHNR and CDR2 FQNEAQ (reference sequence). CDR3 length: 14 amino acids. The V end lost 5 bases, the J end lost 1 base, and 9 bases lay between the germline ends. CDR3 in amino acids: CASSHWRSYNEQFF. CDR3 bases: TGTGCCAGCAGCCATTGGCGGTCCTACAATGAGCAGTTCTTC.

The chain is built from TRBV25-1 and TRBJ2-5; a weak D match, TRBD2 (7 bases). Germline V gene data show CDR1 as MGHDK and CDR2 as SYGVNS. The CDR3 runs to 16 residues. Trimming stripped 5 bases from V and 5 bases from J, with 21 bases between. In DNA form, the CDR3 reads TGTGCCAGCAGTTCTAACCCAGCGCGGGGGCACGAGACCCAGTACTTC. It yields the protein CASSSNPARGHETQYF.

The chain has TRBV19 and TRBJ1-5, with D tentatively TRBD1 (6 bases). This CDR3 region has 16 residues. V was clipped by 3 bases and J by 2 bases, with 14 bases between them. Germline V gene lookup returns CDR1 LNHDA and CDR2 SQIVND (reference sequence). CDR3 amino acids: CASSILVGGRNQPQHF. The CDR3 DNA reads as TGTGCCAGTAGTATTTTGGTAGGGGGACGCAATCAGCCCCAGCATTTT.

V and J are TRBV19 and TRBJ1-5; 8 bases agree with TRBD1. J lost 7 bases, V lost 6 bases, and 11 bases had no gene match. CDR1 and CDR2 (germline): LNHDA, SQIVND (reference sequence). The CDR3 runs 15 residues. CDR3 bases: TGTGCCAGTAGACAGCAGGGGGCGATGGGGCAGCCCCAGCATTTT. This translates into CASRQQGAMGQPQHF. The full variable domain, in which reference TRBV19 and TRBJ1-5 provide the parts outside the CDR3, is DGGITQSPKYLFRKEGQNVTLSCEQNLNHDAMYWYRQDPGQGLRLIYYSQIVNDFQKGDIAEGYSVSREKKESFPLTVTSAQKNPTAFYLCASRQQGAMGQPQHFGDGTRLSIL.

A remark on this clone: Its ends do not fully match the called genes, so a read error is possible. The chain couples TRBV11-2 to TRBJ2-1, with 7 positions matching TRBD1. CDR3 length: 13 amino acids. Germline V gene lookup returns CDR1 SGHAT and CDR2 FQNNGV. This chain's CDR3 is CASSLDRDQGQFF. Here the CDR3 DNA reads TGTGCCAGCAGCCTAGACAGGGATCAAGGGCAGTTCTTC. The entire variable domain, with the rest obtained from reference TRBV11-2 and TRBJ2-1, is as follows: EAGVAQSPRYKIIEKRQSVAFWCNPISGHATLYWYQQILGQGPKLLIQFQNNGVVDDSQLPKDRFSAERLKGVDSTLKIQPAKLEDSAVYLCASSLDRDQGQFFGPGTRLTVL.

The genes are TRBV5-8 and TRBJ2-7; D uncertain. The germline V gene has CDR1 SGHTS and CDR2 YDEGEE. CDR3 length equals 12 residues. Trimming stripped 4 bases from V and 6 bases from J, with 11 bases between. The chain's CDR3 is CASSPWRTEQYF. CDR3 DNA sequence: TGTGCCAGCAGCCCTTGGCGGACCGAGCAGTACTTC.

J is TRBJ2-2 and V is TRBV7-2, with 8 positions matching TRBD2. In germline, CDR1 is SGHTA, CDR2 FQGNSA. The CDR3 runs 16 residues. After removal of 3 bases from V and 4 bases from J, the junction contained 7 bases not matched to a gene. The CDR3 region has the DNA TGTGCCAGCAGCTTGATAGCGGGACTTTCCACCGGGGAGCTGTTTTTT. It codes for CASSLIAGLSTGELFF. The full variable domain, its missing parts supplied by reference TRBV7-2 and TRBJ2-2, is GAGVSQSPSNKVTEKGKDVELRCDPISGHTALYWYRQSLGQGLEFLIYFQGNSAPDKSGLPSDRFSAERTGGSVSTLTIQRTQQEDSAVYLCASSLIAGLSTGELFFGEGSRLTVL.

V and J are TRBV10-3 and TRBJ2-2, with 9 bases fitting TRBD2. V trimming: 5 bases; J trimming: 6 bases; junction bases outside the gene matches: 7. The CDR3 contains 15 residues. CDR1 and CDR2 (germline): ENHRY, SYGVKD. CDR3 sequence reads: CAISRAGGVAGELFF. As DNA, the CDR3 is TGTGCCATCAGTCGGGCGGGAGGGGTCGCCGGGGAGCTGTTTTTT.

This chain uses TRBV30 with TRBJ1-5; D remains unclear. Trimming stripped 2 bases from V and 0 bases from J, with 14 bases between. This CDR3 region has 16 residues. Per germline, CDR1 GTSNPN and CDR2 SVGIG (reference sequence). CDR3 coding DNA: TGTGCCTGGAGTCTCTCGACGGGGTATAGCAATCAGCCCCAGCATTTT. Translated, it gives CAWSLSTGYSNQPQHF.

CDR3 sequence reads: CASSLGVTTAYNEQFF. Here the CDR3 DNA reads TGCGCCAGCAGCTTGGGGGTGACTACGGCCTACAATGAGCAGTTCTTC. The chain combines TRBV5-1 with TRBJ2-1; a possible D gene is TRBD2 (5 bases). The CDR3 is 16 residues long. Germline CDR1 reads SGHRS; CDR2 reads YFSETQ. V was clipped by 0 bases and J by 2 bases, with 12 bases between them.

V and J are TRBV12-5 and TRBJ2-7; 9 bases are shared with TRBD1. CDR1 and CDR2 from the germline V gene are LGHNT and FRNRAP. J gave up 2 bases and V 7 bases, and 3 bases lay outside the gene matches. This CDR3 has 13 amino acids. The chain's CDR3 is CASEGTGTYEQYF. CDR3 bases: TGTGCTAGTGAAGGGACAGGGACCTACGAGCAGTACTTC.

The chain has TRBV19 and TRBJ2-5; tentative D call: TRBD1 (6 bases). Trimming removed 5 bases at V and 1 base at J, with 14 bases between. Germline loops: CDR1 LNHDA, CDR2 SQIVND (reference sequence). This CDR3 spans 15 amino acids. The CDR3 sequence is CASSFVDRSQETQYF. The CDR3 bases are TGTGCCAGTAGTTTTGTAGACAGGTCCCAAGAGACCCAGTACTTC.

The chain recombines TRBV21-1 with TRBJ2-7; the D call TRBD1 from the table was never checked on the DNA. TRBV21-1 is listed as a pseudogene. CDR3 length: 14 residues. The DNA for the CDR3 is TGTGCCAGCACCATAGGGGACAGAGCCTACGAGCAGTACTTC. This sequence encodes CASTIGDRAYEQYF.